Below are 9 T cell receptor beta chains sequenced from a single sample in a study of blood T cell repertoires in COVID-19. The data were produced by immunoSEQ multiplex PCR, yet TCRdb's version contains in-frame clones alone and is incomplete. The sample contains a few hundred thousand clones, 87% of which appear only once. Sequences were obtained from PBMCs or T cells enriched from blood (not recorded which). The receptors originated from a woman under 30 who had recovered from COVID-19.

The rearrangement uses TRBV7-9 and TRBJ2-1; weak D call: TRBD2 (7 bases). CDR1 is SEHNR and CDR2 is FQNEAQ in the germline V gene (reference sequence). CDR3 length equals 15 residues. The ends were cut back, 3 bases at V and 8 bases at J, with 17 bases in the middle. This CDR3 is CASSFGGGAIDEQFF. The CDR3 DNA reads as TGTGCCAGCAGCTTTGGTGGGGGGGCGATCGATGAGCAGTTCTTC.

This chain uses TRBV3-1 (or the pseudogene TRBV3-2) with TRBJ2-5; 10 bases match TRBD2. Germline V gene data show CDR1 as LGHDT and CDR2 as YNNKEL (reference sequence). The trim removed 4 bases at V and 3 bases at J, leaving 14 bases unmatched. The CDR3 is 18 amino acids. The CDR3 is CASSLGTRQRGGKETQYF. In DNA form, the CDR3 reads TGTGCCAGCAGCCTTGGGACTAGGCAGCGGGGGGGTAAAGAGACCCAGTACTTC.

This clone was seen more than once but under ten times. The J gene is TRBJ2-7, the V gene TRBV6-6, with 10 bases identical to TRBD1. There are 15 residues in the CDR3. Germline loops: CDR1 MNHNY, CDR2 SVGAGI (reference sequence). Losses at the gene ends were 2 bases for V and 3 bases for J; bases not matched to a gene: 4. This CDR3 is CASSYTGQGNYEQYF. CDR3 bases: TGTGCCAGCAGTTACACGGGACAGGGGAACTACGAGCAGTACTTC.

This clone was picked up one time. The gene calls are TRBV11-2 and TRBJ2-6; TRBD1 might be the D (5 bases). V lost 1 base, J lost 2 bases, and 9 bases lay in between. This CDR3 comprises 16 residues. Germline-derived CDR1 and CDR2 are SGHAT and FQNNGV. CDR3 sequence reads: CASSLVPGTGANVLTF. The CDR3 DNA reads as TGTGCCAGCAGCTTAGTGCCAGGGACTGGGGCCAACGTCCTGACTTTC.

The table lists this clone with a few counts. The genes are TRBV18 and TRBJ1-1, with no clear D. The CDR3 runs 13 residues. Trimming took 5 bases from V and 1 from J, leaving 8 bases between them. The germline V gene has CDR1 KGHSH and CDR2 LQKENI. CDR3: CASSTTANTEAFF. The CDR3, as DNA: TGTGCCAGCTCAACCACAGCGAACACTGAAGCTTTCTTT.

This chain uses TRBV4-2 with TRBJ2-7; tentatively, D is TRBD2 (7 bases). Germline loops: CDR1 LGHNA, CDR2 YNFKEQ. CDR3 length equals 16 residues. V was shortened by 0 bases and J by 6 bases, with 18 bases between the two germline ends. CDR3 region: CASSQDFYGGLGEQYF. The DNA of the CDR3 is TGTGCCAGCAGCCAAGATTTTTACGGGGGGCTGGGCGAGCAGTACTTC.

The rearrangement joins TRBV9 to TRBJ1-2; no firm D call. The germline gives CDR1 SGDLS, CDR2 YYNGEE. V was pared by 2 bases and J by 1 base, with 9 bases between. CDR3 length: 14 amino acids. Here the CDR3 reads CASSVTPDNYGYTF. The CDR3 coding sequence is TGTGCCAGCAGCGTCACACCCGATAACTATGGCTACACCTTC.

The rearrangement links TRBV4-1 to TRBJ2-1, with a possible D match to TRBD2 (5 bases). Germline loops: CDR1 MGHRA, CDR2 YSYEKL. V dropped 4 bases and J dropped 6 bases, with 19 bases sitting between them. The CDR3 totals 16 residues. As DNA, the CDR3 is TGCGCCAGCAGCCCTTTATTGGGGAGCGACGGCAATGAGCAGTTCTTC. Translation: CASSPLLGSDGNEQFF.

The chain combines TRBV5-1 with TRBJ1-1; D call uncertain. V lost 0 bases to trimming and J lost 3 bases, with 12 bases between them. This CDR3 has 15 residues. Germline V gene lookup returns CDR1 SGHRS and CDR2 YFSETQ. The CDR3 DNA reads TGCGCCAGCAGCTTGGAGGTTCGGAGCCACACTGAAGCTTTCTTT. Protein product: CASSLEVRSHTEAFF.